This T cell receptor (beta chain) was sequenced in a study of T cell repertoires in cytomegalovirus infection. Study information: Signatures in public TCR beta sequences pointed to both CMV infection and matching HLA type.

MiXCR was run by TCRdb on the reads, yielding one entry per CDR3 protein. The table lists about 450,000 distinct CDR3 sequences, roughly 30% of them singletons. Germline loops: CDR1 ENHRY, CDR2 SYGVKD. The CDR3 contains 12 residues. The germline V and J ends were trimmed by 5 bases and 8 bases, with 10 bases remaining between them. The V call is TRBV10-3, the J call TRBJ2-1; possible D gene TRBD2, 6 bases. Sequenced material: PBMCs. This receptor was identified in a human donor in good health (CMV status not recorded). Some clones in this sample may be carry-over from other donors' samples. For the CDR3, the DNA is TGTGCCATCAGTACGGGGGTTGATGAGCAGTTCTTC. Protein product: CAISTGVDEQFF.